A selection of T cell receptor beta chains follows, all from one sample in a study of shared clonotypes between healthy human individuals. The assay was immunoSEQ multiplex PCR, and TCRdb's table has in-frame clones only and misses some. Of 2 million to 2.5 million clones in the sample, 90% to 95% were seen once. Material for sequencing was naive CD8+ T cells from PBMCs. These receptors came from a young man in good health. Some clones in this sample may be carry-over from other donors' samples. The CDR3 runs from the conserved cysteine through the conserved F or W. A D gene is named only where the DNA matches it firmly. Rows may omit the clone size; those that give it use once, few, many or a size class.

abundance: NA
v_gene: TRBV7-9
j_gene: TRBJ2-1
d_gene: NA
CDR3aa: CASSLADHNEQFF
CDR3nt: TGTGCCAGCAGCTTAGCGGACCACAATGAGCAGTTCTTC

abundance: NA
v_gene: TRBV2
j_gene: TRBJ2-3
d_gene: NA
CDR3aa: CASSPRGRGPDTQYF
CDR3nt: TGTGCCAGCAGTCCAAGGGGTAGAGGTCCAGATACGCAGTATTTT

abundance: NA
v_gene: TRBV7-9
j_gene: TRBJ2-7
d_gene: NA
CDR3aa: CASRLSGTYEQYF
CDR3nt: TGTGCCAGCAGATTATCAGGGACCTACGAGCAGTACTTC

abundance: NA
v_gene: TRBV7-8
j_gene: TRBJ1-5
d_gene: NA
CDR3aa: CASSSSPGISQPQHF
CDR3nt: TGTGCCAGCAGTTCCTCCCCAGGGATTTCTCAGCCCCAGCATTTT

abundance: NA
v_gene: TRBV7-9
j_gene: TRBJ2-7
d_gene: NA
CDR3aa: CASSLGPGTDYEQYF
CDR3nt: TGTGCCAGCAGCTTAGGGCCAGGAACCGACTACGAGCAGTACTTC

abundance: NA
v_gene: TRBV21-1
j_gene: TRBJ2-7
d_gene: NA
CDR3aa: CASRGLAGDSYEQYF
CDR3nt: TGTGCCAGCCGTGGATTAGCGGGGGACTCCTACGAGCAGTACTTC

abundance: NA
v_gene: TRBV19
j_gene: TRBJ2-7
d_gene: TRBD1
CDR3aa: CASGDQRQGALYEQYF
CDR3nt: TGTGCCAGCGGCGACCAGAGACAGGGGGCCCTCTACGAGCAGTACTTC

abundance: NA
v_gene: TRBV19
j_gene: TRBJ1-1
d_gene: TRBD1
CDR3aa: CASRATGGFTEAFF
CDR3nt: TGTGCCAGTAGGGCGACAGGGGGCTTCACTGAAGCTTTCTTT

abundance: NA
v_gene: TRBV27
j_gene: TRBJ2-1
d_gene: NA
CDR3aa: CASSLYSGGYNEQFF
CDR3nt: TGTGCCAGCAGTTTGTACTCTGGGGGCTACAATGAGCAGTTCTTC

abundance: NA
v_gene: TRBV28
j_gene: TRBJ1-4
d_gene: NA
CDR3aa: CASRPRTTLVSKLFF
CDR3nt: TGTGCCAGCAGACCCCGGACCACCCTAGTTTCGAAACTGTTTTTT

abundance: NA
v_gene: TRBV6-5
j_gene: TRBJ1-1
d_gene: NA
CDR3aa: CASSYSSLMTEAFF
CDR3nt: TGTGCCAGCAGTTACAGCAGCCTTATGACTGAAGCTTTCTTT

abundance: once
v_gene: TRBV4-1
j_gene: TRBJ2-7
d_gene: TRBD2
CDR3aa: CASSQSPGLEGSEQYF
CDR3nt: TGCGCCAGCAGCCAGAGCCCGGGACTAGAGGGGTCCGAGCAGTACTTC

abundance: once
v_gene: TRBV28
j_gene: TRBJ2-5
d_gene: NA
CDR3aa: CASLPTEYQETQYF
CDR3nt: TGTGCCAGCCTCCCCACAGAATACCAAGAGACCCAGTACTTC

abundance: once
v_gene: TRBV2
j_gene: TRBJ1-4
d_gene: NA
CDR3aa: CASSPLSTASYNEKLFF
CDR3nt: TGTGCCAGCAGTCCCCTCTCGACAGCGTCTTATAATGAAAAACTGTTTTTT

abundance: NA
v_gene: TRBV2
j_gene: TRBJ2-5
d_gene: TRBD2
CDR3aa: CASSAGRKETQYF
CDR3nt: TGTGCCAGCAGTGCCGGGAGGAAAGAGACCCAGTACTTC

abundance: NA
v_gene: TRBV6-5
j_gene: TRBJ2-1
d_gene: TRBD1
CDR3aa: CASSPRQGAEQFF
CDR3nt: TGTGCCAGCAGTCCCAGACAGGGCGCTGAGCAGTTCTTC

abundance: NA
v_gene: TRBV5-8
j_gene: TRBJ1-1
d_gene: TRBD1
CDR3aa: CASSWEGQKEAFF
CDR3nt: TGTGCCAGCAGCTGGGAGGGACAGAAAGAAGCTTTCTTT

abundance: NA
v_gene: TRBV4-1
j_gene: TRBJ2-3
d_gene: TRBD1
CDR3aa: CASSQRQGATDTQYF
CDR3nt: TGCGCCAGCAGCCAAAGACAGGGGGCAACAGATACGCAGTATTTT